A single sample is the source of the 11 T cell receptor beta chains below, sequenced in a study of fetal regulatory T cell absence and autoimmunity. Sequencing used immunoSEQ multiplex PCR; TCRdb keeps in-frame clones, though not all of them. The profile covers roughly 95,000 clones, with 55% to 75% appearing a single time and 2% taken by the ten largest. The source material was pancreas tissue. Receptor source: a male donor with IPEX syndrome.

The chain employs TRBV5-1 and TRBJ2-3; 9 bases align to TRBD1. Germline V gene data show CDR1 as SGHRS and CDR2 as YFSETQ. CDR3 size: 17 residues. V shed 0 bases and J 2 bases; nucleotides not matched to a gene: 7. The CDR3 loop is CASSLGGQGSATDTQYF. DNA of the CDR3: TGCGCCAGCAGCTTGGGAGGACAGGGGAGCGCCACAGATACGCAGTATTTT.

This chain joins TRBV13 and TRBJ2-7, with TRBD2 matching 7 bases. Trimming at V came to 4 bases and at J to 2 bases, leaving 5 bases not matched to a gene. CDR3 length: 14 residues. Germline CDR1 is PRHDT and CDR2 is FYEKMQ (reference sequence). The CDR3 sequence is CASSSSGLAYEQYF. DNA of the CDR3: TGTGCCAGCAGCTCCTCCGGACTAGCCTACGAGCAGTACTTC.

V is TRBV6-1 and J is TRBJ2-1; D is unclear. V was shortened by 0 bases and J by 3 bases, with 15 bases between the two germline ends. This CDR3 contains 17 residues. Germline CDR1 is MNHNS and CDR2 is SASEGT. The CDR3 coding sequence is TGTGCCAGCAGTGAAGCCCCTACCCAAGCTGACTACAATGAGCAGTTCTTC. Its translation: CASSEAPTQADYNEQFF.

This clone was seen a handful of times. Other DNA sequences within the sample encode an identical CDR3. The V gene is TRBV5-1, the J gene TRBJ2-1; 11 bases are a match to TRBD2. CDR1 and CDR2 from the germline V gene are SGHRS and YFSETQ. Losses at the gene ends were 0 bases for V and 1 base for J; bases not matched to a gene: 3. The CDR3 length is 17 residues. CDR3 sequence: CASSLGLAGGSYNEQFF. The CDR3 DNA reads TGCGCCAGCAGCTTGGGGCTAGCGGGAGGATCCTACAATGAGCAGTTCTTC.

This clone was picked up one time. The CDR3 sequence is CASSFLGTGGAEQYF. The DNA for the CDR3 is TGTGCCAGCAGCTTTCTAGGGACAGGGGGCGCTGAGCAGTACTTC. The V call is TRBV11-3, the J call TRBJ2-7; 12 positions agree with TRBD1. Germline CDR1 and CDR2: SGHNT and YENEEA. There are 15 residues in the CDR3. V shed 3 bases, J shed 7 bases, and the junction held 7 bases outside the gene matches.

V and J are TRBV6-1 and TRBJ1-2; possibly TRBD1 for D (6 bases). The V gene's germline CDR1 is MNHNS and CDR2 SASEGT. Trimming took 5 bases from V and 0 from J, leaving 13 bases between them. There are 15 residues in the CDR3. In DNA, the CDR3 is TGTGCCAGCAGTCCTCAGGGGCCCGCTAACTATGGCTACACCTTC. The encoded protein is CASSPQGPANYGYTF.

CDR3 loop: CASSSPLRAWGEQFF. DNA of the CDR3: TGTGCCAGCAGCTCCCCTCTCAGAGCTTGGGGGGAGCAGTTCTTC. V gene TRBV7-9 combines with J gene TRBJ2-1; D possibly matches TRBD1 or TRBD2 (5 bases each). The CDR3 is made up of 15 amino acids. Germline V lookup: CDR1 SEHNR, CDR2 FQNEAQ (reference sequence). Trimming left V 4 bases short and J 10 bases short, with 20 bases between. Together with reference TRBV7-9 and TRBJ2-1, the CDR3 gives the full variable domain: DTGVSQNPRHKITKRGQNVTFRCDPISEHNRLYWYRQTLGQGPEFLTYFQNEAQLEKSRLLSDRFSAERPKGSFSTLEIQRTEQGDSAMYLCASSSPLRAWGEQFFGPGTRLTVL.

The V and J genes are TRBV9 and TRBJ2-5; D uncertain. This CDR3 has 13 amino acids. From germline, CDR1 is SGDLS and CDR2 YYNGEE. Trimming removed 0 bases from V and 5 bases from J, with 8 bases in between. CDR3 sequence: CASSVDGGETQYF. CDR3 DNA: TGTGCCAGCAGCGTAGATGGTGGCGAGACCCAGTACTTC.

The chain carries TRBV7-2 and TRBJ2-3, with 7 bases that match TRBD2. The CDR3 has 14 residues. Germline V gene lookup returns CDR1 SGHTA and CDR2 FQGNSA. The V gene end was trimmed by 2 bases and the J gene end by 6 bases; junction bases not matched to a gene: 5. The DNA of the CDR3 is TGTGCCAGCAGCTTAAGGGGTAGCGGGGATACGCAGTATTTT. Translating it yields CASSLRGSGDTQYF.

V and J are TRBV2 and TRBJ2-3; D not certain. The CDR3 consists of 15 residues. Per the germline V gene, CDR1 is SNHLY and CDR2 is FYNNEI. Trimming pared 3 bases from V and 5 bases from J, leaving 15 bases between. The CDR3 sequence: CASSEGSLTGDTQYF. The CDR3, as DNA: TGTGCCAGCAGTGAGGGTAGCCTAACCGGAGATACGCAGTATTTT.

The chain links TRBV7-4 to TRBJ2-2; D is perhaps TRBD2 (6 bases). This CDR3 is 14 amino acids long. Germline V CDR1 and CDR2: SGHVT, SQSDAQ. The ends were cut back, 5 bases at V and 8 bases at J, with 15 bases in the middle. CDR3: CASSPRRDFGELFF. CDR3 sequence (DNA): TGTGCCAGCAGCCCTCGGCGGGATTTTGGGGAGCTGTTTTTT.